The 21 T cell receptor beta chains in this list originate from one sample, sequenced in a study of blood T cell repertoires in COVID-19. Libraries were prepared by immunoSEQ multiplex PCR; TCRdb keeps only in-frame clonotypes and omits some of them. This table has 350,000 or so clones, roughly nine tenths appearing once. The sequencing input was peripheral blood. The source is a woman in her sixties with COVID-19, enrolled during active disease.

The V and J genes are TRBV30 and TRBJ1-1; D is unresolved. Trimming shortened V by 5 bases and J by 8 bases, and 15 bases separated the two germline ends. Germline V gene lookup returns CDR1 GTSNPN and CDR2 SVGIG (reference sequence). The CDR3 has 12 amino acids. The CDR3 nucleotides read TGTGCCTGGGGCTTTTCGGTAGCCGAAGCTTTCTTT. Protein product: CAWGFSVAEAFF.

The chain couples TRBV2 to TRBJ2-1; 10 bases align to TRBD2. The junction had 9 bases not matched to a gene; V was cut back by 4 bases and J by 12 bases. Germline values: CDR1 SNHLY, CDR2 FYNNEI. There are 14 residues in the CDR3. CDR3: CASSVEGLATVQFF. The CDR3 DNA sequence: TGTGCCAGCAGTGTTGAGGGACTAGCGACGGTGCAGTTCTTC.

V and J are TRBV9 and TRBJ2-3; 7 bases fit TRBD1. The CDR3 is 15 amino acids. V lost 2 bases to trimming and J lost 6 bases; unmatched junction nucleotides: 9. CDR1 SGDLS and CDR2 YYNGEE come from the germline V gene. Here the CDR3 DNA reads TGTGCCAGCAGCGTTCAGACAGGGTTAGGTGATACGCAGTATTTT. It encodes CASSVQTGLGDTQYF.

V and J are TRBV6-5 and TRBJ1-6, with a weak D call TRBD1 (5 bases). This CDR3 is 12 amino acids long. Germline lookup yields CDR1 MNHEY and CDR2 SVGAGI. The ends were cut back, 6 bases at V and 9 bases at J, with 9 bases in the middle. The CDR3 reads CASRDKASPLHF. The CDR3 coding sequence is TGTGCCAGCAGGGACAAAGCTTCACCCCTCCACTTT.

The chain is built from TRBV5-1 and TRBJ1-4; TRBD1 might be the D (6 bases). There are 14 residues in the CDR3. V was clipped by 2 bases and J by 8 bases, with 13 bases between them. Germline CDR1 and CDR2: SGHRS and YFSETQ. The CDR3 loop is CASSLGYQGEKLFF. The CDR3 DNA is TGCGCCAGCAGCTTAGGGTACCAGGGGGAAAAACTGTTTTTT.

The chain employs TRBV7-9 and TRBJ2-5, with 13 bases aligning to TRBD2. The CDR3 consists of 16 residues. Germline-derived CDR1 and CDR2 are SEHNR and FQNEAQ (reference sequence). The V segment lost 6 bases and the J segment 4 bases; nucleotides outside the gene matches: 8. In DNA, the CDR3 is TGTGCCAGCAGTTTTCCGGGACTAGCGGGGTCAGAGACCCAGTACTTC. This encodes CASSFPGLAGSETQYF.

This chain uses TRBV19 with TRBJ2-3; 8 bases are shared with TRBD2. V lost 5 bases, J lost 4 bases, and 11 bases stayed unmatched. Germline V lookup: CDR1 LNHDA, CDR2 SQIVND (reference sequence). The CDR3 length is 16 residues. The CDR3 sequence: CASSDAGLALADTQYF. The CDR3 DNA sequence: TGTGCCAGTAGTGACGCAGGACTAGCTCTCGCAGATACGCAGTATTTT.

This chain uses TRBV7-3 with TRBJ2-1; 12 nucleotides agree with TRBD1. J lost 8 bases, V lost 1 base, and 9 bases had no gene match. The CDR3 has 17 amino acids. Germline-derived CDR1 and CDR2 are SGHTA and FQGTGA. This chain's CDR3 is CASSLMTGQGARDEQFF. CDR3 bases: TGTGCCAGCAGCTTAATGACGGGACAGGGGGCCCGCGATGAGCAGTTCTTC.

The chain has TRBV19 and TRBJ2-3, with 11 bases identical to TRBD2. Losses at the gene ends were 2 bases for V and 6 bases for J; bases not matched to a gene: 10. The CDR3 has 17 residues. Germline CDR1 and CDR2: LNHDA and SQIVND (reference sequence). As DNA, the CDR3 is TGTGCCAGTAGTATAATCGGCCTAGCGGGGGGTGGCGATACGCAGTATTTT. As protein: CASSIIGLAGGGDTQYF.

CDR3 region: CSASRQLGLAGQETQYF. The CDR3 region has the DNA TGCAGTGCTAGTCGGCAGTTGGGACTAGCGGGCCAAGAGACCCAGTACTTC. The chain uses TRBV20-1 and TRBJ2-5; TRBD2 agrees at 12 bases. Looked up from germline, CDR1 is DFQATT and CDR2 is SNEGSKA (reference sequence). This CDR3 is 17 amino acids long. V trimming: 3 bases; J trimming: 1 base; junction bases outside the gene matches: 9.

The V gene is TRBV9, the J gene TRBJ2-1; the match to TRBD2 covers 8 bases. Germline CDR1 is SGDLS and CDR2 is YYNGEE. CDR3 length equals 16 residues. V gave up 3 bases and J gave up 7 bases; unmatched junction bases: 12. The CDR3 is CASSGDNGGALNEQFF. The CDR3 region has the DNA TGTGCCAGCAGCGGCGATAACGGGGGGGCTTTGAATGAGCAGTTCTTC.

This chain links TRBV5-1 with TRBJ1-6; maybe TRBD1 (5 bases). The V end was cut by 4 bases, the J end by 5 bases, with 13 bases between. Germline CDR1 reads SGHRS; CDR2 reads YFSETQ. This CDR3 has 15 residues. CDR3 sequence (DNA): TGCGCCAGCAGCCCAGACAGACCCAATAATTCACCCCTCCACTTT. This codes for CASSPDRPNNSPLHF.

CDR3 in DNA: TGTGCCAGCAAAACAGGGTTTAGCACAGATACGCAGTATTTT. It encodes CASKTGFSTDTQYF. This sequence joins TRBV27 and TRBJ2-3; TRBD1 is a possible D gene (6 bases). V was shortened by 7 bases and J by 0 bases, with 11 bases between the two germline ends. Germline CDR1 is MNHEY and CDR2 is SMNVEV (reference sequence). The CDR3 contains 14 residues.

The chain is built from TRBV7-6 and TRBJ2-1; TRBD2 matches 8 bases. This CDR3 contains 16 residues. CDR1 and CDR2 (germline): SGHVS, FNYEAQ. V lost 4 bases, J lost 6 bases, and 11 bases stayed unmatched. CDR3 coding DNA: TGTGCCAGCAGCTCCACTAAACGGGGGGGCTTCAATGAGCAGTTCTTC. This sequence encodes CASSSTKRGGFNEQFF.

The V and J genes are TRBV9 and TRBJ2-7, with 8 bases identical to TRBD1. With 3 bases clipped from V and 2 bases from J, the junction kept 4 bases outside the gene matches. CDR3 length: 14 amino acids. Germline CDR1 reads SGDLS; CDR2 reads YYNGEE. CDR3 coding DNA: TGTGCCAGCAGCGCCCAGACAGGGGCCTACGAGCAGTACTTC. Translating gives CASSAQTGAYEQYF.

The chain employs TRBV9 and TRBJ2-1, with D possibly TRBD2 on 6 matching bases. V lost 5 bases to trimming and J lost 2 bases, with 17 bases between them. The CDR3 extends over 16 amino acids. In germline, CDR1 is SGDLS, CDR2 YYNGEE. For the CDR3, the DNA is TGTGCCAGCAGTCCTACTAGCCTGATGACCTACAATGAGCAGTTCTTC. It encodes CASSPTSLMTYNEQFF.

The chain carries TRBV5-4 and TRBJ2-1; TRBD2 aligns across 8 bases. The length of the CDR3 is 16 residues. Germline V gene data show CDR1 as SGHNT and CDR2 as YYREEE (reference sequence). V shed 0 bases, J shed 6 bases, and the junction held 8 bases outside the gene matches. CDR3 nucleotide sequence: TGTGCCAGCAGCTTGGGGGGCGGGGGGCTCGGCAATGAGCAGTTCTTC. Translated, it gives CASSLGGGGLGNEQFF.

This chain joins TRBV4-1 and TRBJ2-5, with 8 bases fitting TRBD2. Losses at the gene ends were 0 bases for V and 4 bases for J; bases not matched to a gene: 4. The CDR3 has 15 residues. Germline loops: CDR1 MGHRA, CDR2 YSYEKL. The CDR3 spells CASSQERGGRETQYF. Written as DNA, the CDR3 is TGCGCCAGCAGCCAAGAACGGGGGGGGCGAGAGACCCAGTACTTC.

The chain is built from TRBV9 and TRBJ1-2; D remains unclear. V lost 0 bases and J lost 8, with 8 bases in between. Looked up from germline, CDR1 is SGDLS and CDR2 is YYNGEE. The CDR3 is 12 residues long. The CDR3 region has the DNA TGTGCCAGCAGCGTAGACGAGGGCGGCTACACCTTC. Amino acid sequence: CASSVDEGGYTF.

V and J are TRBV4-1 and TRBJ1-2, with 10 bases identical to TRBD1. V dropped 2 bases and J dropped 4; count of bases not matched to a gene: 4. CDR3 length equals 15 residues. The germline CDR1 and CDR2 sequences are MGHRA and YSYEKL. CDR3 nucleotide sequence: TGCGCCAGCAGCCAACCGGACAGGGGGATCTATGGCTACACCTTC. It specifies CASSQPDRGIYGYTF.

The chain employs TRBV10-2 and TRBJ2-7; no clear D. Deletions cut 4 bases from V and 2 bases from J, with 3 bases between. Germline values: CDR1 WSHSY, CDR2 SAAADI. The CDR3 is 11 residues long. This CDR3 reads CASSAAYEQYF. In nucleotides, the CDR3 is TGCGCCAGCAGTGCGGCCTACGAGCAGTACTTC.